The 14 T cell receptor beta chains below all came from one sample that was sequenced in a study of T cells after somatic rescue of genetic block. Libraries were prepared by immunoSEQ multiplex PCR; TCRdb keeps only in-frame clonotypes and omits some of them. The sample records about 72,000 clones, around 90% being singletons. The specimen was peripheral blood mononuclear cells (PBMCs). These receptors came from a man aged 25 to 45.

The chain couples TRBV6-5 to TRBJ1-5; TRBD1 aligns across 9 bases. The CDR3 extends over 15 amino acids. Trimming removed 6 bases from V and 5 bases from J; junction bases left unmatched: 8. CDR1 is MNHEY, CDR2 SVGAGI, per germline. CDR3 protein: CASRPTGGNYQPQHF. The CDR3 DNA reads as TGTGCCAGCAGACCGACAGGGGGGAATTATCAGCCCCAGCATTTT.

The CDR3 bases are TGTGCCAGCAGTTTCTCCTTAAAGGATCAGCCCCAGCATTTT. Translation gives CASSFSLKDQPQHF. The rearrangement uses TRBV27 and TRBJ1-5; unclear D gene. CDR3 length: 14 amino acids. Germline CDR1 reads MNHEY; CDR2 reads SMNVEV (reference sequence). Trimming stripped 3 bases from V and 5 bases from J, with 11 bases between.

This chain links TRBV19 with TRBJ1-5; a weak D match, TRBD1 (6 bases). Germline lookup yields CDR1 LNHDA and CDR2 SQIVND (reference sequence). Trimming took 3 bases from V and 4 from J, leaving 7 bases between them. This CDR3 contains 13 residues. Written as DNA, the CDR3 is TGTGCCAGTAGTATCGGACAGAATCAGCCCCAGCATTTT. Protein sequence: CASSIGQNQPQHF. Combining the CDR3 with reference TRBV19 and TRBJ1-5 gives the whole variable domain DGGITQSPKYLFRKEGQNVTLSCEQNLNHDAMYWYRQDPGQGLRLIYYSQIVNDFQKGDIAEGYSVSREKKESFPLTVTSAQKNPTAFYLCASSIGQNQPQHFGDGTRLSIL.

The chain joins TRBV10-3 to TRBJ2-3; D call uncertain. Germline CDR1 reads ENHRY; CDR2 reads SYGVKD. V gave up 1 base and J gave up 6 bases, with 5 bases separating them. There are 12 residues in the CDR3. The CDR3 protein is CAISEWADTQYF. The CDR3 DNA reads as TGTGCCATCAGTGAGTGGGCGGATACGCAGTATTTT.

The V gene is TRBV5-6, the J gene TRBJ2-7; TRBD2 is a possible D gene (6 bases). From germline, CDR1 is SGHDT and CDR2 YYEEEE. V shed 4 bases and J shed 5 bases, with 13 bases lying between them. This CDR3 has 13 amino acids. The CDR3, as DNA: TGTGCCAGCAGCGGAGGGGTTCTCAACGAGCAGTACTTC. It encodes CASSGGVLNEQYF.

The rearrangement links TRBV10-1 to TRBJ2-3, with 8 bases that match TRBD2. The V gene end was trimmed by 3 bases and the J gene end by 5 bases; junction bases not matched to a gene: 7. The germline gives CDR1 WNHNN, CDR2 SYGVQD (reference sequence). CDR3 length: 15 amino acids. The CDR3 DNA is TGCGCCAGCAGTGATAACGGGAGGGCCTTAGATACGCAGTATTTT. Its translation: CASSDNGRALDTQYF.

The chain is built from TRBV4-3 and TRBJ2-7; 7 bases map to TRBD2. Germline loops: CDR1 LGHNA, CDR2 YSLEER. This CDR3 is 14 amino acids long. V lost 0 bases and J lost 2; bases outside the gene matches: 1. CDR3 sequence reads: CASSQDGTTYEQYF. The CDR3 DNA is TGCGCCAGCAGCCAAGACGGGACTACCTACGAGCAGTACTTC.

This clone was seen a handful of times. V usage is TRBV19 and J usage is TRBJ2-5; TRBD2 might be the D (5 bases). Germline V lookup: CDR1 LNHDA, CDR2 SQIVND (reference sequence). This CDR3 region has 14 residues. Deletions cut 6 bases from V and 5 bases from J, with 16 bases between. In nucleotides, the CDR3 is TGTGCCAGTAGCCCGGGGTTTGGTCGGGAGACCCAGTACTTC. Translating gives CASSPGFGRETQYF.

The genes are TRBV11-3 and TRBJ2-4, with TRBD2 identical over 11 bases. The CDR3 has 17 amino acids. The germline V gene has CDR1 SGHNT and CDR2 YENEEA. V was pared by 1 base and J by 8 bases, with 10 bases of the junction left unmatched. For the CDR3, the DNA is TGTGCCAGCAGCTTAGGGCTCGTAGCGGGAGGGCCGGACATTCAGTACTTC. Protein: CASSLGLVAGGPDIQYF.

V and J are TRBV7-9 and TRBJ2-3, with unresolved D. The CDR3 runs to 12 residues. V was pared by 5 bases and J by 2 bases, with 5 bases between. Germline CDR1 and CDR2: SEHNR and FQNEAQ (reference sequence). This CDR3 is CASSPTTDTQYF. CDR3 coding DNA: TGTGCCAGCAGCCCCACCACAGATACGCAGTATTTT.

The chain links TRBV15 to TRBJ2-1; 10 positions match TRBD1. CDR1 is LNHNV, CDR2 YYDKDF, per germline (reference sequence). V shed 3 bases, J shed 4 bases, and the junction held 6 bases outside the gene matches. This CDR3 spans 16 amino acids. The CDR3 DNA reads TGTGCCACCAGCAGTCGTTCGGGACAGGGGTACAATGAGCAGTTCTTC. It specifies CATSSRSGQGYNEQFF.

The chain joins TRBV5-4 to TRBJ2-5; D not certain. The CDR3 covers 14 residues. The V end was cut by 0 bases, the J end by 3 bases, with 9 bases between. Germline V gene sequence: CDR1 SGHNT, CDR2 YYREEE (reference sequence). The CDR3 here is CASSLVSSKETQYF. The CDR3 nucleotides are TGTGCCAGCAGCTTGGTCTCCAGCAAAGAGACCCAGTACTTC.

The rearrangement links TRBV25-1 to TRBJ2-7, with 7 positions matching TRBD1. Germline V CDR1 and CDR2: MGHDK, SYGVNS. There are 15 residues in the CDR3. Unmatched junction bases numbered 8, after V lost 3 bases and J lost 3 bases. CDR3 sequence: CASSDPMGQIYEQYF. The CDR3 DNA reads TGTGCCAGCAGTGACCCTATGGGACAGATCTACGAGCAGTACTTC.

The V gene is TRBV6-1, the J gene TRBJ2-3, with TRBD1 as a possible D gene (5 bases). This CDR3 region has 13 residues. V was shortened by 10 bases and J by 3 bases, with 14 bases between the two germline ends. Germline CDR1 is MNHNS and CDR2 is SASEGT. The CDR3 here is CATSRVGTDTQYF. CDR3 nucleotide sequence: TGTGCCACGTCCAGGGTCGGGACAGATACGCAGTATTTT.